Listed below are T cell receptor beta chains from one sample, sequenced in a study of cytomegalovirus exposure and HLA in healthy donors. This table comes from immunoSEQ multiplex PCR, and its TCRdb copy is limited to in-frame clones, with some not included. The table lists roughly 140,000 clones, roughly nine tenths of them singletons. The sequenced material came from PBMCs. These receptors were taken from a man between 18 and 29 years old in good health and CMV-seronegative. Each CDR3 is given with its conserved first and last residue. The D gene is left open where the match is weak.

TRBD2,TRBV30,TRBJ2-2,CAWSPISGRTGELFF
.,TRBV5-1,TRBJ2-3,CASSLADPRTDTQYF
TRBD2,TRBV4-2,TRBJ2-3,CASSLGTSGRGTDTQYF
TRBD2,TRBV5-1,TRBJ2-1,CASSARGGNEQFF
TRBD2,TRBV10-2,TRBJ2-7,CASSQTSGSSYEQYF
TRBD1,TRBV9,TRBJ2-7,CASSPKGQVGSYEQYF
.,TRBV10-3,TRBJ2-5,CATTGAEETQYF
.,TRBV15,TRBJ1-6,CATSRDPSGNSPLHF
.,TRBV23-1,TRBJ2-2,CASSQSAVGGRTGELFF
.,TRBV21-1,TRBJ2-7,CARGPGQSYEQYF
.,TRBV9,TRBJ1-2,CASSVGPLRGYTF
.,TRBV5-6,TRBJ2-2,CASSLVTMNTGELFF
.,TRBV5-4,TRBJ1-4,CASSASLWADNEKLFF
.,TRBV5-4,TRBJ1-2,CASSLDRPYGYTF
.,TRBV7-8,TRBJ1-3,CASSPNREPGNTIYF
.,TRBV6-5,TRBJ1-5,CASSSGSQPQHF
TRBD2,TRBV30,TRBJ2-3,CAWSRIAGPLPYTDTQYF
.,TRBV30,TRBJ2-7,CAWSALPGGINEQYF
TRBD2,TRBV2,TRBJ2-3,CASNSGFHTDTQYF
TRBD1,TRBV5-5,TRBJ1-2,CASSPDRDYGYTF
.,TRBV7-2,TRBJ1-5,CASSLGATPSNQPQHF
.,TRBV10-1,TRBJ2-3,CASSRGLTDTQYF
TRBD1,TRBV6-5,TRBJ1-5,CASSIQGGSNQPQHF
TRBD2,TRBV2,TRBJ2-3,CATRGTSGADTQYF
TRBD1,TRBV2,TRBJ2-1,CASSVRDRVDNEQFF
.,TRBV9,TRBJ2-1,CASSVSGTHYGEQFF
TRBD2,TRBV5-6,TRBJ2-1,CASSWPGLAGEQFF